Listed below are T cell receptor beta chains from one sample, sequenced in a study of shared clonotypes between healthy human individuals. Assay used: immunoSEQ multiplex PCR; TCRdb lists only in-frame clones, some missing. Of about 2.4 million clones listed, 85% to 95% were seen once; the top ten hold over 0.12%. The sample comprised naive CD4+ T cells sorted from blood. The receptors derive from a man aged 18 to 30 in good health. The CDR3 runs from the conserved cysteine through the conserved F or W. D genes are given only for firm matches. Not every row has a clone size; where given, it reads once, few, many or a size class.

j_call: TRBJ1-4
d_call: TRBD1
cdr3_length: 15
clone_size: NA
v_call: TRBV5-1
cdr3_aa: CASSVDGTDNEKLFF
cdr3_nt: TGCGCCAGCAGCGTTGACGGGACAGATAATGAAAAACTGTTTTTT

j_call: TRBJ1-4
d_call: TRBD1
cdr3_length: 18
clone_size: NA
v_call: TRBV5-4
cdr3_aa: CASSSTGGALRTNEKLFF
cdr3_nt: TGTGCCAGCAGCTCGACAGGGGGGGCCCTAAGGACTAATGAAAAACTGTTTTTT

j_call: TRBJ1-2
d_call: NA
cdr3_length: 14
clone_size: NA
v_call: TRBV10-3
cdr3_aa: CATFPGRTTYGYTF
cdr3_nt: TGTGCCACCTTTCCTGGCAGGACCACCTATGGCTACACCTTC

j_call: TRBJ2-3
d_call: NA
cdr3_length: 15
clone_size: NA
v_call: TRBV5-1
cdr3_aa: CASSLGQGFTDTQYF
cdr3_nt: TGCGCCAGCAGCTTGGGGCAGGGGTTCACAGATACGCAGTATTTT

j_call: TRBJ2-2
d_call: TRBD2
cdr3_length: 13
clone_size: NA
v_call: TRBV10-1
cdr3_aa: CASSPSGNGELFF
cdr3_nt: TGCGCCAGCAGTCCTAGCGGGAACGGGGAGCTGTTTTTT

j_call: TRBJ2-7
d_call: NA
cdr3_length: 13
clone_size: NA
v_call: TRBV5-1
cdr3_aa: CASRGQNSYEQYF
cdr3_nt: TGCGCCAGCCGCGGACAGAACTCCTACGAGCAGTACTTC

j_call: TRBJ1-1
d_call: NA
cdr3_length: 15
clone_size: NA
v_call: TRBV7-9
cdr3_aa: CASSLSGGLYTEAFF
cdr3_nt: TGTGCCAGCAGCTTATCCGGGGGGCTATACACTGAAGCTTTCTTT

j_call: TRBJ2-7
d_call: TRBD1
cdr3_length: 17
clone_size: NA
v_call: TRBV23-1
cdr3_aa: CASSHQTGTGLSYEQYF
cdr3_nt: TGCGCCAGCAGTCACCAAACCGGGACAGGTCTTTCCTACGAGCAGTACTTC

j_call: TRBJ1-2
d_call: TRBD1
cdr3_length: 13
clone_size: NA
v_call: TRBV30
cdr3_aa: CAWSLAGGTGYTF
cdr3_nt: TGTGCCTGGAGCCTAGCAGGGGGCACAGGCTACACCTTC

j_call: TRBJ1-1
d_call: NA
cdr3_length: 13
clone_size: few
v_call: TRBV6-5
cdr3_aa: CASSYRQYTEAFF
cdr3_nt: TGTGCCAGCAGTTACCGGCAATACACTGAAGCTTTCTTT

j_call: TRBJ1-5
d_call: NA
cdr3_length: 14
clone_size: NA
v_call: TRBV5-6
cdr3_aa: CASSLEGINQPQHF
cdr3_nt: TGTGCCAGCAGCTTGGAGGGGATCAATCAGCCCCAGCATTTT

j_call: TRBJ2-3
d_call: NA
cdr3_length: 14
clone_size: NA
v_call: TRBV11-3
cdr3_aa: CASSLGRGTDTQYF
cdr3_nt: TGTGCCAGCAGCTTAGGCCGGGGTACAGATACGCAGTATTTT

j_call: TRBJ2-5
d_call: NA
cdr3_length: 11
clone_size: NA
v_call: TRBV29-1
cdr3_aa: CSVAQQETQYF
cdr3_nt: TGCAGCGTTGCACAACAAGAGACCCAGTACTTC

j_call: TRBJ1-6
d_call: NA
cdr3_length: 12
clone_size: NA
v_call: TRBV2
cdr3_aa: CASGTRNSPLHF
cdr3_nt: TGTGCCAGCGGGACGAGGAATTCACCCCTCCACTTT

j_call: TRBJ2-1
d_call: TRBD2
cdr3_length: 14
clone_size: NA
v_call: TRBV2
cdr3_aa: CASRGTSGYNEQFF
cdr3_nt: TGTGCCAGCAGGGGGACTAGCGGATACAATGAGCAGTTCTTC

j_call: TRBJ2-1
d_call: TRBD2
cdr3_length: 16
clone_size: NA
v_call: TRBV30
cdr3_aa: CAWSPFTSGRSTEQFF
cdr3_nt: TGTGCCTGGAGTCCCTTTACTAGCGGGAGATCGACTGAGCAGTTCTTC

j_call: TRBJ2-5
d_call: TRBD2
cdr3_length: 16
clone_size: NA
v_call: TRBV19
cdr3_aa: CASSSGTSGLRETQYF
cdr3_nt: TGTGCCAGTAGTAGCGGGACTAGCGGACTCCGAGAGACCCAGTACTTC

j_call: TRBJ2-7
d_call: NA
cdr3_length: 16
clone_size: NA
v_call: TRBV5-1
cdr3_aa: CASSLGSGLISYEQYF
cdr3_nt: TGCGCCAGCAGCTTGGGGTCGGGCCTAATTTCCTACGAGCAGTACTTC

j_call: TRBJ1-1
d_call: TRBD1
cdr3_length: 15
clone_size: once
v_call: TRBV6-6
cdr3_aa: CASQPGQTLKTEAFF
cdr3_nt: TGTGCCAGCCAGCCGGGACAGACCTTGAAGACTGAAGCTTTCTTT

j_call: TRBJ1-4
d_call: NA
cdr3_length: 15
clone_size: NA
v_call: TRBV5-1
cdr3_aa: CASSLRSSTNEKLFF
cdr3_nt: TGCGCCAGCAGCTTACGGAGTTCAACTAATGAAAAACTGTTTTTT

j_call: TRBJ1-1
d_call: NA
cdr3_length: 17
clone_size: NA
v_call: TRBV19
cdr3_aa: CASSPPGYRRSNTEAFF
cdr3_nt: TGTGCCAGTAGTCCCCCCGGGTACAGGAGATCGAACACTGAAGCTTTCTTT

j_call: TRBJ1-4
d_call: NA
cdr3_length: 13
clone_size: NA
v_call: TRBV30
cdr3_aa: CAWSGPAREKLFF
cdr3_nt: TGTGCCTGGAGCGGTCCGGCGAGAGAAAAACTGTTTTTT

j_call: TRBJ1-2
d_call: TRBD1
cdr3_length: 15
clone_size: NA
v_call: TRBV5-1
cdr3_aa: CASSSGQGPGYGYTF
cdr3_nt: TGCGCCAGCAGCTCGGGACAGGGGCCCGGCTATGGCTACACCTTC

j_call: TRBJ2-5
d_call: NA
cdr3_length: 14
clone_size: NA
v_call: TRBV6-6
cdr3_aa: CASSLVPPPGSQYF
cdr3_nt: TGTGCCAGCAGTCTTGTCCCGCCCCCCGGGTCCCAGTACTTC

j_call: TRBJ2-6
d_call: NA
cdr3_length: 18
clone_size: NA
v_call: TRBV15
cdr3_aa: CATSRDQGTLSGANVLTF
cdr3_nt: TGTGCCACCAGCAGAGATCAGGGGACGCTCTCTGGGGCCAACGTCCTGACTTTC

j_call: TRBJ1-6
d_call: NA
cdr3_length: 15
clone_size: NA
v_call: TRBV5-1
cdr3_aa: CASSLEGPQISPLHF
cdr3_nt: TGCGCCAGCAGCTTGGAAGGACCACAAATTTCACCCCTCCACTTT

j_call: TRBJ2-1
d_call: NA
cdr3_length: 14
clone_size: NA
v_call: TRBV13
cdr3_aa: CASSFRSGFNEQFF
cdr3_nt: TGTGCCAGCAGCTTCCGCTCAGGGTTCAATGAGCAGTTCTTC

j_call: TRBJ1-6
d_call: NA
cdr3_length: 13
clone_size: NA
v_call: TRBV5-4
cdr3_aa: CASSWGPNSPLHF
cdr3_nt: TGTGCCAGCAGCTGGGGGCCCAATTCACCCCTCCACTTT

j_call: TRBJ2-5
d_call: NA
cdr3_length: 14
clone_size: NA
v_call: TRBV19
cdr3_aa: CASSIRTEQETQYF
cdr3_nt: TGTGCCAGTAGTATCAGGACAGAGCAAGAGACCCAGTACTTC

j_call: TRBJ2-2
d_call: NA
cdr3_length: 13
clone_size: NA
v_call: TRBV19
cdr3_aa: CASSSGNTGELFF
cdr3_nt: TGTGCCAGTAGTAGCGGGAACACCGGGGAGCTGTTTTTT

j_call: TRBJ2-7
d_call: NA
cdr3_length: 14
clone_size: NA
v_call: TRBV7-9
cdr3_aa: CASSPNGNLYEQYF
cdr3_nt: TGTGCCAGCAGCCCCAACGGGAACCTCTACGAGCAGTACTTC

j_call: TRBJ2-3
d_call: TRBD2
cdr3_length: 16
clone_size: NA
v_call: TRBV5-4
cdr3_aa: CASSLKLAGGTDTQYF
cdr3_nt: TGTGCCAGCAGCTTGAAGCTAGCGGGGGGGACGGATACGCAGTATTTT

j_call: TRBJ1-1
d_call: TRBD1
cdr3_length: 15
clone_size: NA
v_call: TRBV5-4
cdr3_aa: CASSIGQAANTEAFF
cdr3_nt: TGTGCCAGCAGCATCGGACAGGCCGCGAACACTGAAGCTTTCTTT

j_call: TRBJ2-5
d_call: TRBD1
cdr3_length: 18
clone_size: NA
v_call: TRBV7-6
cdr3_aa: CASSLVPARTGGLETQYF
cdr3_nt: TGTGCCAGCAGCTTAGTTCCTGCCCGGACAGGGGGCTTAGAGACCCAGTACTTC

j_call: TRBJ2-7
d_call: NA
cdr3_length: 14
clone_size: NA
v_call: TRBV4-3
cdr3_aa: CASSPLGAWGEQYF
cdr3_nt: TGCGCCAGCAGCCCCCTGGGGGCGTGGGGGGAGCAGTACTTC

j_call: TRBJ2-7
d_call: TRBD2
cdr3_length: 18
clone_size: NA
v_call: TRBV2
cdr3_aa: CASSELGLAGELRDEQYF
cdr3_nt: TGTGCCAGCAGTGAACTAGGACTAGCGGGAGAACTTAGAGACGAGCAGTACTTC

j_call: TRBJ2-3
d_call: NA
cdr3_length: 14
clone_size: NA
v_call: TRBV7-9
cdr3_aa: CASSLFSPTDTQYF
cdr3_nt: TGTGCCAGCAGCTTGTTTAGTCCCACAGATACGCAGTATTTT

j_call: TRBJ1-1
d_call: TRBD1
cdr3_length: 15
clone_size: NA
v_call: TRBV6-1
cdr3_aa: CASMDRTMFNTEAFF
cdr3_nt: TGTGCCAGCATGGACAGGACCATGTTCAACACTGAAGCTTTCTTT

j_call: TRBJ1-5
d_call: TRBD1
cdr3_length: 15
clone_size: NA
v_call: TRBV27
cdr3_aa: CASSPRQGTYQPQHF
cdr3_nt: TGTGCCAGCAGTCCAAGACAGGGGACTTATCAGCCCCAGCATTTT

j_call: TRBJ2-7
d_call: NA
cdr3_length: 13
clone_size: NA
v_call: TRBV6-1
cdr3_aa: CASSGQQVYEQYF
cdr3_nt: TGTGCCAGCAGTGGCCAACAGGTCTACGAGCAGTACTTC